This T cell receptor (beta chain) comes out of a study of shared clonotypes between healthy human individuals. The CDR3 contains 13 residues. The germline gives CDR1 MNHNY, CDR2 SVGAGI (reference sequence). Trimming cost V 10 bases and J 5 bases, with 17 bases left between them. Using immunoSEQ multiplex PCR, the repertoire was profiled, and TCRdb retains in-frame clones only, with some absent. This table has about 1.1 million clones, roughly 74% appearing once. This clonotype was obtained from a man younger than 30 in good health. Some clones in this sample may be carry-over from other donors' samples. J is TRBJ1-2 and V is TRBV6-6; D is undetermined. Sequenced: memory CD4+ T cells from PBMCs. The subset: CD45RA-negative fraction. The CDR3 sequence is CATTRGPLYGYTF. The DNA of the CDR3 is TGTGCCACCACCCGCGGGCCTCTTTATGGCTACACCTTC.